A single sample gave rise to the 32 T cell receptor beta chains below, sequenced in a study of cytomegalovirus exposure and HLA in healthy donors. The study ran its PCR with 60 Vbeta and 13 Jbeta primers. Generated by immunoSEQ multiplex PCR, the TCRdb table keeps only in-frame clones and is missing some. In the table there are some 110,000 clones, roughly 70% of which are singletons. What was sequenced was PBMCs. The receptors here all came from a man aged 30-40 years in good health and CMV-seropositive.

V is TRBV5-1 and J is TRBJ2-2, with D possibly being TRBD1 (6 bases). Germline loops: CDR1 SGHRS, CDR2 YFSETQ. The ends were cut back, 2 bases at V and 7 bases at J, with 15 bases in the middle. The CDR3 sequence is 15 residues long. DNA for the CDR3: TGCGCCAGCAGCTTTTCACCCCAGGGGAACGGGGAGCTGTTTTTT. Encoded protein: CASSFSPQGNGELFF.

The chain recombines TRBV27 with TRBJ1-6; perhaps TRBD1 as D (5 bases). This CDR3 contains 14 residues. V shed 6 bases and J shed 6 bases, with 12 bases lying between them. Germline lookup yields CDR1 MNHEY and CDR2 SMNVEV (reference sequence). Here the CDR3 reads CASRRRDFNSPLHF. The CDR3 DNA sequence: TGTGCCAGCAGAAGACGGGACTTTAATTCACCCCTCCACTTT.

This chain joins TRBV19 and TRBJ1-5, with 8 bases identical to TRBD1. This CDR3 is built from 14 residues. In germline, CDR1 is LNHDA, CDR2 SQIVND (reference sequence). Trimming took 3 bases from V and 5 from J; bases not matched to a gene: 3. The DNA for the CDR3 is TGTGCCAGTAGTATGGACAGGGAGGATCAGCCCCAGCATTTT. Amino acids: CASSMDREDQPQHF.

The chain has TRBV28 and TRBJ2-3, with TRBD2 identical over 8 bases. The V gene's germline CDR1 is MDHEN and CDR2 SYDVKM. After removal of 3 bases from V and 2 bases from J, the junction contained 10 bases not matched to a gene. There are 17 residues in the CDR3. CDR3 nucleotides: TGTGCCAGCAGTTTTCCGAGCGCGGGAGGTATCACAGATACGCAGTATTTT. It encodes CASSFPSAGGITDTQYF.

This clone is a singleton in its sample. The chain uses TRBV7-9 and TRBJ2-1; tentatively, D is TRBD2 (5 bases). The CDR3 extends over 15 amino acids. Trimming removed 2 bases from V and 6 bases from J, with 14 bases in between. Germline V gene data show CDR1 as SEHNR and CDR2 as FQNEAQ (reference sequence). The CDR3 DNA reads TGTGCCAGCAGCTTAACGTCGGGAACGTCCAATGAGCAGTTCTTC. Translating it yields CASSLTSGTSNEQFF.

This clone was counted once. This sequence joins TRBV21-1 and TRBJ2-7; TRBD1 is the table's D call and was not checked against the DNA. TRBV21-1 is recorded as a pseudogene. This CDR3 is built from 19 residues. CDR3 coding DNA: TGTGCCAGCAGCAAAGCGCCAAAATTGGACAGGGGATGCCCCTACGAGCAGTACGTC. Its translation is CASSKAPKLDRGCPYEQYV.

The V and J genes are TRBV27 and TRBJ1-1; a weak D match, TRBD1 (5 bases). Germline V gives CDR1 MNHEY, CDR2 SMNVEV (reference sequence). Trimming left V 1 base short and J 4 bases short, with 7 bases between. CDR3 size: 13 residues. In nucleotides, the CDR3 is TGTGCCAGCAGTTTATTCGGGGGCACTGAAGCTTTCTTT. It translates to CASSLFGGTEAFF.

About this clone itself: Mismatch with germline at one junction end may stem from a read error. The V gene is TRBV7-3, the J gene TRBJ2-2, with 14 bases that match TRBD2. The CDR3 is 16 amino acids. CDR1 and CDR2 (germline): SGHTA, FQGTGA. This chain's CDR3 is CASGLAGGTNTGELFF. CDR3 bases: TGTGCCAGCGGACTAGCGGGGGGCACAAACACCGGAGAGCTGTTTTTT. The full variable domain, completed using reference TRBV7-3 and TRBJ2-2, is GAGVSQTPSNKVTEKGKYVELRCDPISGHTALYWYRQSLGQGPEFLIYFQGTGAADDSGLPNDRFFAVRPEGSVSTLKIQRTERGDSAVYLCASGLAGGTNTGELFFGEGSRLTVL.

This clone came up a few times. In nucleotides, the CDR3 is TGTGCCAGCAGCTTAGCCACTAGCGGGAGATTGTTCGGGGAGCTGTTTTTT. Its translation: CASSLATSGRLFGELFF. The chain uses TRBV7-8 and TRBJ2-2; 11 nucleotides match TRBD2. Losses at the gene ends were 0 bases for V and 7 bases for J; bases not matched to a gene: 7. CDR3 size: 17 residues. Germline-derived CDR1 and CDR2 are SGHVS and FQNEAQ. The variable domain in full, completed from reference TRBV7-8 and TRBJ2-2, reads GAGVSQSPRYKVAKRGQDVALRCDPISGHVSLFWYQQALGQGPEFLTYFQNEAQLDKSGLPSDRFFAERPEGSVSTLKIQRTQQEDSAVYLCASSLATSGRLFGELFFGEGSRLTVL.

This chain uses TRBV4-1 with TRBJ1-2; a possible D gene is TRBD1 (5 bases). The CDR3 loop spans 13 amino acids. Germline lookup yields CDR1 MGHRA and CDR2 YSYEKL. Trimming took 1 base from V and 5 from J, leaving 8 bases between them. The CDR3 DNA reads TGCGCCAGCAGCCAAGGACCAGGGTATGGCTACACCTTC. Residues: CASSQGPGYGYTF.

This clone was observed a handful of times. The rearrangement uses TRBV6-6 and TRBJ2-7, with 8 positions matching TRBD1. Trimming took 2 bases from V and 0 from J; bases not matched to a gene: 3. Germline CDR1 and CDR2: MNHNY and SVGAGI (reference sequence). The CDR3 loop spans 15 amino acids. CDR3 bases: TGTGCCAGCAGTTACGTCCAGGGGGCCTCCTACGAGCAGTACGTC. Its translation: CASSYVQGASYEQYV.

The chain is built from TRBV9 and TRBJ2-2; no clear D. CDR3 size: 13 residues. The V gene lost 3 bases and the J gene lost 6 bases, with 9 bases spanning the gap. The germline V gene has CDR1 SGDLS and CDR2 YYNGEE. In DNA, the CDR3 is TGTGCCAGCAGCGGAGGTCCAGCCGGGGAGCTGTTTTTT. Translating gives CASSGGPAGELFF.

The chain recombines TRBV6-6 with TRBJ1-2; tentatively, D is TRBD1 (5 bases). Trimming cost V 10 bases and J 4 bases, with 13 bases left between them. CDR1 and CDR2 from the germline V gene are MNHNY and SVGAGI (reference sequence). This CDR3 is 12 amino acids long. CDR3 sequence reads: CATTQDGYGYTF. CDR3 nucleotides: TGTGCCACCACACAGGATGGCTATGGCTACACCTTC.

The chain uses TRBV7-3 and TRBJ2-2; 7 positions match TRBD2. Germline V lookup: CDR1 SGHTA, CDR2 FQGTGA. This CDR3 region has 14 residues. Germline trimming cut 0 bases from V and 5 bases from J; bases unmatched to any gene: 0. The CDR3, as DNA: TGTGCCAGCAGCTTAACTAGCGGGACCGGGGAGCTGTTTTTT. Translated: CASSLTSGTGELFF.

This chain joins TRBV2 and TRBJ1-1; no firm D call. The CDR3 consists of 14 residues. Trimming left V 6 bases short and J 0 bases short, with 11 bases between. The germline V gene encodes CDR1 SNHLY and CDR2 FYNNEI. The CDR3 protein is CASRSFQVNTEAFF. DNA of the CDR3: TGTGCCAGCAGATCTTTCCAGGTGAACACTGAAGCTTTCTTT.

This clone was observed a handful of times. This chain links TRBV28 with TRBJ2-1; 7 bases match TRBD1. V was pared by 3 bases and J by 4 bases, with 12 bases of the junction left unmatched. Germline CDR1 and CDR2: MDHEN and SYDVKM. This CDR3 has 17 residues. The CDR3 loop is CASSLNDWDSAYNEQFF. The CDR3 coding sequence is TGTGCCAGCAGTTTGAATGATTGGGACAGTGCGTACAATGAGCAGTTCTTC.

This chain joins TRBV9 and TRBJ2-3, with TRBD2 as a possible D gene (5 bases). CDR1 and CDR2 (germline): SGDLS, YYNGEE. V was pared by 7 bases and J by 2 bases, with 8 bases between. The CDR3 loop spans 12 amino acids. The CDR3 loop reads CASSDYTDTQYF. CDR3 DNA: TGTGCCAGCTCCGACTACACAGATACGCAGTATTTT. Full variable domain (rest looked up from reference TRBV9 and TRBJ2-3): DSGVTQTPKHLITATGQRVTLRCSPRSGDLSVYWYQQSLDQGLQFLIQYYNGEERAKGNILERFSAQQFPDLHSELNLSSLELGDSALYFCASSDYTDTQYFGPGTRLTVL.

The V and J genes are TRBV11-2 and TRBJ1-6; 10 nucleotides align to TRBD1. The CDR3 consists of 17 residues. The germline CDR1 and CDR2 sequences are SGHAT and FQNNGV. V trimming: 5 bases; J trimming: 9 bases; junction bases outside the gene matches: 13. The CDR3 region has the DNA TGTGCCAGCAGCCCGCATAGGCGGACAGGGGGAGCTTCACCCCTCCACTTT. Amino acid sequence: CASSPHRRTGGASPLHF.

The chain combines TRBV11-2 with TRBJ1-2; D is unclear. The CDR3 is 17 amino acids. Germline lookup yields CDR1 SGHAT and CDR2 FQNNGV. Trimming stripped 2 bases from V and 5 bases from J, with 21 bases between. The CDR3, as DNA: TGTGCCAGCAGCTTAAGTCTCCCCCATCACAGTACATATGGCTACACCTTC. It codes for CASSLSLPHHSTYGYTF. The full variable domain, in which reference TRBV11-2 and TRBJ1-2 provide the parts outside the CDR3, is EAGVAQSPRYKIIEKRQSVAFWCNPISGHATLYWYQQILGQGPKLLIQFQNNGVVDDSQLPKDRFSAERLKGVDSTLKIQPAKLEDSAVYLCASSLSLPHHSTYGYTFGSGTRLTVV.

This rearrangement joins TRBV12-5 to TRBJ2-5; the D gene is possibly TRBD2 (5 bases). V lost 6 bases and J lost 3, with 14 bases in between. The CDR3 loop spans 14 amino acids. CDR1 is LGHNT, CDR2 FRNRAP, per germline. This chain's CDR3 is CASGPSRAEETQYF. The CDR3 coding sequence is TGTGCTAGTGGCCCAAGCCGAGCGGAAGAGACCCAGTACTTC.

The rearrangement uses TRBV5-1 and TRBJ2-3; 15 positions match TRBD2. V lost 2 bases, J lost 1 base, and 5 bases stayed unmatched. Germline loops: CDR1 SGHRS, CDR2 YFSETQ. This CDR3 contains 18 residues. Here the CDR3 DNA reads TGCGCCAGCAGCTTCGGACTAGCGGGGGGGCTAGGCACAGATACGCAGTATTTT. This encodes CASSFGLAGGLGTDTQYF.

This clone is a singleton in its sample. V is TRBV18 and J is TRBJ1-4; a possible D gene is TRBD1 (6 bases). This CDR3 is 15 amino acids long. The germline V gene has CDR1 KGHSH and CDR2 LQKENI. V was trimmed by 3 bases and J by 7 bases, leaving 15 bases between them. In DNA, the CDR3 is TGTGCCAGCTCACCGGGACGACAGGAGAGTGAAAAACTGTTTTTT. It translates to CASSPGRQESEKLFF. Filled out from reference TRBV18 and TRBJ1-4, the complete variable domain reads NAGVMQNPRHLVRRRGQEARLRCSPMKGHSHVYWYRQLPEEGLKFMVYLQKENIIDESGMPKERFSAEFPKEGPSILRIQQVVRGDSAAYFCASSPGRQESEKLFFGSGTQLSVL.

V gene TRBV7-6 combines with J gene TRBJ2-3; 10 bases align to TRBD1. The CDR3 extends over 16 amino acids. The ends lost 1 base at V and 6 bases at J; junction bases unmatched: 7. Germline assignment: CDR1 SGHVS and CDR2 FNYEAQ. CDR3: CASSLVGQGGSDTQYF. CDR3 coding DNA: TGTGCCAGCAGCTTAGTAGGACAGGGGGGATCGGATACGCAGTATTTT. Based on the CDR3 plus reference TRBV7-6 and TRBJ2-3, the full variable domain is GAGVSQSPRYKVTKRGQDVALRCDPISGHVSLYWYRQALGQGPEFLTYFNYEAQQDKSGLPNDRFSAERPEGSISTLTIQRTEQRDSAMYRCASSLVGQGGSDTQYFGPGTRLTVL.

J is TRBJ1-4 and V is TRBV6-5; weak D call: TRBD1 (6 bases). The CDR3 consists of 12 residues. The germline V gene encodes CDR1 MNHEY and CDR2 SVGAGI. The V and J ends lost 6 bases and 15 bases respectively, with 17 bases between them. CDR3 nucleotide sequence: TGTGCCAGCAGGGATACAGGGAATGGAATGTTTTTT. It translates to CASRDTGNGMFF.

This clone was recorded only once. V gene TRBV27 combines with J gene TRBJ2-3, with D possibly matching TRBD2 (5 bases). Germline V gives CDR1 MNHEY, CDR2 SMNVEV (reference sequence). Trimming pared 3 bases from V and 0 bases from J, leaving 7 bases between. CDR3 length: 14 amino acids. The CDR3 DNA reads TGTGCCAGCAGTTTGTCGGGGAGCACAGATACGCAGTATTTT. It translates to CASSLSGSTDTQYF.

This clone has just a few counts. This chain connects TRBV19 to TRBJ1-2, with D perhaps matching TRBD1 (5 bases). The CDR3 is 15 residues long. From germline, CDR1 is LNHDA and CDR2 SQIVND (reference sequence). Trimming shortened V by 7 bases and J by 4 bases, and 19 bases separated the two germline ends. The CDR3 DNA reads TGTGCCAGTAATCAGCAGGGCGGTTCGCTCTATGGCTACACCTTC. Translation: CASNQQGGSLYGYTF.

This clone appeared a single time. This chain joins TRBV6-6 and TRBJ2-7; D uncertain. The CDR3 runs 12 residues. V gave up 0 bases and J gave up 5 bases, with 5 bases separating them. CDR1 MNHNY and CDR2 SVGAGI come from the germline V gene (reference sequence). DNA for the CDR3: TGTGCCAGCAGTTACTCGGCCGACGAGCAGTACTTC. Translation: CASSYSADEQYF.

The chain joins TRBV25-1 to TRBJ2-4, with a weak D call TRBD2 (5 bases). Germline V CDR1 and CDR2: MGHDK, SYGVNS. The CDR3 extends over 15 amino acids. Trimming took 4 bases from V and 1 from J, leaving 11 bases between them. In DNA form, the CDR3 reads TGTGCCAGCAGTGGTGAGGGCTTTGCCAAAAACATTCAGTACTTC. Residues: CASSGEGFAKNIQYF.

This rearrangement joins TRBV5-6 to TRBJ2-3; TRBD1 matches at 7 bases. This CDR3 comprises 12 residues. V was clipped by 5 bases and J by 6 bases; unmatched bases: 3. Germline V gene sequence: CDR1 SGHDT, CDR2 YYEEEE. Here the CDR3 DNA reads TGTGCCAGCAGACAGGGGTGGGATACGCAGTATTTT. This encodes CASRQGWDTQYF.

The chain has TRBV7-9 and TRBJ1-2; TRBD1 matches at 10 bases. CDR1 is SEHNR, CDR2 FQNEAQ, per germline (reference sequence). The V segment lost 4 bases and the J segment 2 bases; nucleotides outside the gene matches: 4. The CDR3 covers 15 residues. The CDR3 coding sequence is TGTGCCAGCAGCTCCGGGGGACAGGGGAACTATGGCTACACCTTC. Translating gives CASSSGGQGNYGYTF.

This clone came up a few times. This chain links TRBV15 with TRBJ2-7; D is perhaps TRBD2 (5 bases). In germline, CDR1 is LNHNV, CDR2 YYDKDF (reference sequence). This CDR3 comprises 14 residues. Trimming cost V 0 bases and J 2 bases, with 8 bases left between them. CDR3 DNA sequence: TGTGCCACCAGCAGAGAGGACTTCCCCTACGAGCAGTACTTC. Its protein product is CATSREDFPYEQYF.

V gene TRBV10-3 combines with J gene TRBJ2-7; 10 bases agree with TRBD1. Trimming removed 5 bases from V and 5 bases from J; junction bases left unmatched: 6. CDR3 size: 14 residues. Per germline, CDR1 ENHRY and CDR2 SYGVKD. CDR3 sequence: CAISPGQGSHEQYV. The CDR3 bases are TGTGCCATCAGTCCGGGACAGGGGTCCCACGAGCAGTACGTC.